These T cell receptor beta chains were read from a single sample in a study of shared clonotypes between healthy human individuals. Only in-frame clones appear in the TCRdb table, and some are missing; sequencing was by immunoSEQ multiplex PCR. This sample yields approximately 510,000 clones, of which less than 85% are seen a single time; roughly 13% belongs to the top ten. Input material: PBMCs. The source of these receptors is a woman aged 40-49 years in good health. Some clones in this sample may be carry-over from other donors' samples. The CDR3 runs from the conserved cysteine through the conserved F or W. The order of the fields is J gene, D gene, V gene, clone size, CDR3 DNA, CDR3 protein. D genes are given only for firm matches. Clone size is given for some rows only: seen once, a few or many times, or a class if the clone is expanded.

j_gene: TRBJ2-1
d_gene: TRBD2
v_gene: TRBV7-9
abundance: .
CDR3nt: TGTGCCAGCAGCCCGCTAGCGGAGCCCTACAATGAGCAGTTCTTC
CDR3aa: CASSPLAEPYNEQFF

j_gene: TRBJ2-7
d_gene: TRBD2
v_gene: TRBV11-3
abundance: .
CDR3nt: TGTGCCAGCAGCACCCAGCGGGACCACGAGCAGTACTTC
CDR3aa: CASSTQRDHEQYF

j_gene: TRBJ2-1
d_gene: TRBD2
v_gene: TRBV18
abundance: .
CDR3nt: TGTGCCAGCTCACAACCGGGACTAGCGGGAGGGCGCTCCTACAATGAGCAGTTCTTC
CDR3aa: CASSQPGLAGGRSYNEQFF

j_gene: TRBJ2-1
d_gene: .
v_gene: TRBV7-2
abundance: .
CDR3nt: TGTGCCAGCATCGGCGATGAGCAGTTCTTC
CDR3aa: CASIGDEQFF

j_gene: TRBJ2-2
d_gene: TRBD2
v_gene: TRBV7-3
abundance: .
CDR3nt: TGTGCCAGCAGCCTCCGACTAGCGGGAGGGAAGGACGGGGAGCTGTTTTTT
CDR3aa: CASSLRLAGGKDGELFF

j_gene: TRBJ1-4
d_gene: .
v_gene: TRBV5-1
abundance: .
CDR3nt: TGCGCCAGCAGCTATAGCTCCAATGAAAAACTGTTTTTT
CDR3aa: CASSYSSNEKLFF

j_gene: TRBJ2-3
d_gene: .
v_gene: TRBV5-4
abundance: .
CDR3nt: TGTGCCAGCAGCTTGACGGGAGAGTATACGCAGTATTTT
CDR3aa: CASSLTGEYTQYF

j_gene: TRBJ1-2
d_gene: .
v_gene: TRBV13
abundance: .
CDR3nt: TGTGCCAGCAGCTTTGACACCACTAACTATGGCTACACCTTC
CDR3aa: CASSFDTTNYGYTF

j_gene: TRBJ1-1
d_gene: .
v_gene: TRBV9
abundance: many
CDR3nt: TGTGCCAGCAGCGTAAGAGGGGGCACTGAAGCTTTCTTT
CDR3aa: CASSVRGGTEAFF

j_gene: TRBJ2-2
d_gene: .
v_gene: TRBV7-7
abundance: .
CDR3nt: TGTGCCAGCAGCTTAGCTACCAGGGACACCGGGGAGCTGTTTTTT
CDR3aa: CASSLATRDTGELFF

j_gene: TRBJ2-3
d_gene: .
v_gene: TRBV28
abundance: .
CDR3nt: TGTGCCAGCAGTTTGCGCACAGATACGCAGTATTTT
CDR3aa: CASSLRTDTQYF

j_gene: TRBJ2-7
d_gene: .
v_gene: TRBV2
abundance: once
CDR3nt: TGTGCCAGCAGTGTGGCTAGCGAACCCTACGAGCAGTACTTC
CDR3aa: CASSVASEPYEQYF

j_gene: TRBJ2-3
d_gene: .
v_gene: TRBV9
abundance: .
CDR3nt: TGTGCCAGCAGCAAACTAGGGCCCAGCACAGATACGCAGTATTTT
CDR3aa: CASSKLGPSTDTQYF

j_gene: TRBJ2-1
d_gene: TRBD2
v_gene: TRBV5-4
abundance: .
CDR3nt: TGTGCCAGCAGCCTACGACTAGCGGGAGACTACAATGAGCAGTTCTTC
CDR3aa: CASSLRLAGDYNEQFF

j_gene: TRBJ1-1
d_gene: .
v_gene: TRBV6-5
abundance: .
CDR3nt: TGTGCCAGCAGTTACAAGATTTTCTCTGAAGCTTTCTTT
CDR3aa: CASSYKIFSEAFF

j_gene: TRBJ2-7
d_gene: TRBD2
v_gene: TRBV27
abundance: .
CDR3nt: TGTGCCAGCAGCCTAGCCGGGACTAGCGGGTTCTACGAGCAGTACTTC
CDR3aa: CASSLAGTSGFYEQYF